The rows below give T cell receptor beta chains drawn from one sample of a study of OX40 agonist ivuxolimab in advanced cancers. Method: immunoSEQ multiplex PCR; TCRdb's copy keeps in-frame clones and lacks some. The repertoire includes about 22,000 clones, about 86% of them detected once, and around 25% sits in the top ten. This sample comprised CD4+ or CD8+ T cells sorted from blood, obtained in a trial of the OX40 agonist ivuxolimab. The receptors here all came from an adult with an advanced solid tumor such as melanoma, head and neck, liver or kidney cancer. Each CDR3 is given with its conserved first and last residue. Each record gives: CDR3 protein, CDR3 DNA, V gene, D gene, J gene. D genes are given only for firm matches.

CDR3 protein: CASSTPTGGEIIGEKLFF
CDR3 DNA: TGTGCCAGCAGTACTCCGACAGGGGGGGAAATTATAGGGGAAAAACTGTTTTTT
V gene: TRBV28
D gene: TRBD1
J gene: TRBJ1-4

CDR3 protein: CASRPGEDEKLFF
CDR3 DNA: TGTGCCAGCAGGCCCGGGGAGGATGAAAAACTGTTTTTT
V gene: TRBV6-5
D gene: NA
J gene: TRBJ1-4

CDR3 protein: CASSLQQYEQYF
CDR3 DNA: TGTGCCAGCAGTTTACAACAATACGAGCAGTACTTC
V gene: TRBV28
D gene: NA
J gene: TRBJ2-7

CDR3 protein: CASSVGGTYNSPLHF
CDR3 DNA: TGTGCCAGCAGCGTAGGGGGGACCTATAATTCACCCCTCCACTTT
V gene: TRBV9
D gene: NA
J gene: TRBJ1-6

CDR3 protein: CASSEHPGLAADTQYF
CDR3 DNA: TGTGCCAGCAGCGAGCATCCGGGACTAGCGGCGGATACGCAGTATTTT
V gene: TRBV9
D gene: TRBD2
J gene: TRBJ2-3

CDR3 protein: CASSKGRFDYGYTF
CDR3 DNA: TGTGCCAGCAGCAAGGGACGGTTCGACTATGGCTACACCTTC
V gene: TRBV5-5
D gene: NA
J gene: TRBJ1-2

CDR3 protein: CASSHTSGTDTQYF
CDR3 DNA: TGTGCCAGCAGCCATACTAGCGGGACTGATACGCAGTATTTT
V gene: TRBV7-9
D gene: TRBD2
J gene: TRBJ2-3

CDR3 protein: CSVIWGTPENTEAFF
CDR3 DNA: TGCAGCGTTATTTGGGGCACCCCGGAGAACACTGAAGCTTTCTTT
V gene: TRBV29-1
D gene: NA
J gene: TRBJ1-1

CDR3 protein: CSVGDSYEQYF
CDR3 DNA: TGCAGCGTTGGGGACAGCTACGAGCAGTACTTC
V gene: TRBV29-1
D gene: TRBD1
J gene: TRBJ2-7

CDR3 protein: CASSIAEGFYEQYF
CDR3 DNA: TGTGCCAGTAGTATAGCGGAGGGTTTCTACGAGCAGTACTTC
V gene: TRBV19
D gene: NA
J gene: TRBJ2-7

CDR3 protein: CASSSPLAGGISGHEQYF
CDR3 DNA: TGTGCCAGCAGTTCACCTCTAGCGGGAGGAATTAGTGGCCACGAGCAGTACTTC
V gene: TRBV28
D gene: TRBD2
J gene: TRBJ2-7

CDR3 protein: CASSLEGAVHSGNTIYF
CDR3 DNA: TGTGCCAGCAGCTTAGAGGGGGCAGTTCACTCTGGAAACACCATATATTTT
V gene: TRBV9
D gene: TRBD1
J gene: TRBJ1-3

CDR3 protein: CASSSLGGTVLYEQYF
CDR3 DNA: TGTGCCAGCAGCTCGCTTGGGGGGACAGTCCTCTACGAGCAGTACTTC
V gene: TRBV11-2
D gene: NA
J gene: TRBJ2-7

CDR3 protein: CASSPPDRNLYGYTF
CDR3 DNA: TGTGCCAGCAGCCCCCCGGACAGGAACCTCTATGGCTACACCTTC
V gene: TRBV5-8
D gene: TRBD1
J gene: TRBJ1-2

CDR3 protein: CASSQISGGVHQPQHF
CDR3 DNA: TGTGCCAGCAGCCAAATCTCAGGGGGCGTCCATCAGCCCCAGCATTTT
V gene: TRBV7-9
D gene: TRBD1
J gene: TRBJ1-5

CDR3 protein: CASTPGAANTEAFF
CDR3 DNA: TGTGCCAGTACCCCAGGGGCGGCGAACACTGAAGCTTTCTTT
V gene: TRBV19
D gene: NA
J gene: TRBJ1-1

CDR3 protein: CASSLDRAAVNEQFF
CDR3 DNA: TGCGCCAGCAGCTTGGATCGAGCGGCCGTAAATGAGCAGTTCTTC
V gene: TRBV5-1
D gene: NA
J gene: TRBJ2-1

CDR3 protein: CASNDVGAQRNEQFF
CDR3 DNA: TGTGCCAGCAATGATGTGGGAGCCCAGAGGAATGAGCAGTTCTTC
V gene: TRBV2
D gene: NA
J gene: TRBJ2-1

CDR3 protein: CASSWDRANTEAFF
CDR3 DNA: TGTGCCAGCAGTTGGGACAGGGCCAACACTGAAGCTTTCTTT
V gene: TRBV27
D gene: TRBD1
J gene: TRBJ1-1

CDR3 protein: CASSIGGLASNEQFF
CDR3 DNA: TGTGCCAGTAGTATAGGAGGACTAGCTTCCAATGAGCAGTTCTTC
V gene: TRBV19
D gene: TRBD2
J gene: TRBJ2-1

CDR3 protein: CASSLVEASDTQYF
CDR3 DNA: TGTGCCAGCAGCTTGGTCGAAGCCTCAGATACGCAGTATTTT
V gene: TRBV5-4
D gene: NA
J gene: TRBJ2-3

CDR3 protein: CASRSLGGALSEQFF
CDR3 DNA: TGTGCCAGCAGGTCCCTGGGAGGGGCGCTTAGTGAGCAGTTCTTC
V gene: TRBV27
D gene: TRBD2
J gene: TRBJ2-1

CDR3 protein: CASSLRTSGIYEQYF
CDR3 DNA: TGTGCCAGCAGCTTAAGGACTAGCGGTATTTACGAGCAGTACTTC
V gene: TRBV7-2
D gene: TRBD2
J gene: TRBJ2-7

CDR3 protein: CATSNELAGGYNEQFF
CDR3 DNA: TGTGCCACCAGCAATGAGTTAGCGGGAGGGTACAATGAGCAGTTCTTC
V gene: TRBV15
D gene: TRBD2
J gene: TRBJ2-1

CDR3 protein: CASSVSSLTGELFF
CDR3 DNA: TGTGCCAGCAGCGTCTCCTCTCTTACCGGGGAGCTGTTTTTT
V gene: TRBV9
D gene: NA
J gene: TRBJ2-2